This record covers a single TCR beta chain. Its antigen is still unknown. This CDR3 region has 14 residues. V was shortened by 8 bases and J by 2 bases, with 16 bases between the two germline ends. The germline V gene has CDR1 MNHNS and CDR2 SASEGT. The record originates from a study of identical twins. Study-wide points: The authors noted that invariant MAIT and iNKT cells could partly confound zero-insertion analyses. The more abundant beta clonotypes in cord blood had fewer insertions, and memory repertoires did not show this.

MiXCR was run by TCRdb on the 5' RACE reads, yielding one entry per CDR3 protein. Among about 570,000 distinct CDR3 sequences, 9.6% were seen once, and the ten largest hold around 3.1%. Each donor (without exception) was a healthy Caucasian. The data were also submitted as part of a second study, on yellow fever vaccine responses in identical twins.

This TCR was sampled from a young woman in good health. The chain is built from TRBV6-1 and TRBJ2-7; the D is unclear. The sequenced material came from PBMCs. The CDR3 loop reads CASLTNPGPYEQYF. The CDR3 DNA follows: TGTGCCAGCCTGACAAACCCAGGACCCTACGAGCAGTACTTC.